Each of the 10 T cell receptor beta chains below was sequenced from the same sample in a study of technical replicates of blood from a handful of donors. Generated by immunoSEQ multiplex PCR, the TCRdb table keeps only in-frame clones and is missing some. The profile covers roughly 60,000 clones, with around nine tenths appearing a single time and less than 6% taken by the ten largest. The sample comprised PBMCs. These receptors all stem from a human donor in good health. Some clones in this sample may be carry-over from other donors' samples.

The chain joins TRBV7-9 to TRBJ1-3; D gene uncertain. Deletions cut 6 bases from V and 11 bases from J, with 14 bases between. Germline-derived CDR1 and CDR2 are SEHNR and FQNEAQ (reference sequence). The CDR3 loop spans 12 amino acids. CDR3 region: CASRTLASAIYF. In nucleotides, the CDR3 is TGTGCCAGCAGAACCCTGGCAAGTGCCATATATTTT.

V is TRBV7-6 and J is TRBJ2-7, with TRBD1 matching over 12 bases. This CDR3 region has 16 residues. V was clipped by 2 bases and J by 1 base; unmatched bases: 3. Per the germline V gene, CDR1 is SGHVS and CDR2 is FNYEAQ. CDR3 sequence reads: CASSLMGQGASYEQYF. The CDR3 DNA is TGTGCCAGCAGCTTAATGGGACAGGGGGCTTCCTACGAGCAGTACTTC. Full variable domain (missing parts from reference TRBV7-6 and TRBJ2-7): GAGVSQSPRYKVTKRGQDVALRCDPISGHVSLYWYRQALGQGPEFLTYFNYEAQQDKSGLPNDRFSAERPEGSISTLTIQRTEQRDSAMYRCASSLMGQGASYEQYFGPGTRLTVT.

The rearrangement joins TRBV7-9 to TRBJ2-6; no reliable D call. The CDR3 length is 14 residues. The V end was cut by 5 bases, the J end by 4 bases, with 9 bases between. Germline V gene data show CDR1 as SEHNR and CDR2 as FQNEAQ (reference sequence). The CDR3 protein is CASSLSSGANVLTF. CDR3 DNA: TGTGCCAGCAGCCTATCCTCGGGGGCCAACGTCCTGACTTTC.

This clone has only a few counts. CDR3 sequence (DNA): TGTGCCAGCAAGGGGTCAGGCCCATATGGCTACACCTTC. This sequence encodes CASKGSGPYGYTF. The chain uses TRBV10-3 and TRBJ1-2, with D perhaps TRBD1 (5 bases). Germline V CDR1 and CDR2: ENHRY, SYGVKD. CDR3 length equals 13 residues. Trimming took 10 bases from V and 5 from J, leaving 17 bases between them.

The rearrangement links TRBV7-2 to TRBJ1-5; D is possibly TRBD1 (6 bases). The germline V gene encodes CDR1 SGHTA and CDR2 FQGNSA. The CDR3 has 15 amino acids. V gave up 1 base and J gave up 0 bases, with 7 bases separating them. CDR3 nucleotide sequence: TGTGCCAGCAGCTTAGAGGGGGATAGCAATCAGCCCCAGCATTTT. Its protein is CASSLEGDSNQPQHF.

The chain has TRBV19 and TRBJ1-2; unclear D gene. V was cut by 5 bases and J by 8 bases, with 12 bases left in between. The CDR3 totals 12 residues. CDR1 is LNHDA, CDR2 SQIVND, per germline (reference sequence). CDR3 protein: CASSYQDRGYTF. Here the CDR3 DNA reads TGTGCCAGTAGTTACCAGGATCGGGGCTACACCTTC.

CDR3: CAVRGTSGYNEQFF. CDR3 nucleotides: TGTGCCGTGCGGGGGACTAGCGGATACAATGAGCAGTTCTTC. This chain links TRBV25-1 with TRBJ2-1; 11 bases agree with TRBD2. V gave up 11 bases and J gave up 4 bases; unmatched junction bases: 7. CDR1 and CDR2 (germline): MGHDK, SYGVNS. The CDR3 sequence is 14 residues long.

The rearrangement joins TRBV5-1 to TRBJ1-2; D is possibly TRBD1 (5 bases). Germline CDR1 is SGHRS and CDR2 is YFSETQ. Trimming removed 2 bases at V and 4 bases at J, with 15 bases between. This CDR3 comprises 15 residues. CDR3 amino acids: CASSFGPGGAYGYTF. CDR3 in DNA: TGCGCCAGCAGCTTCGGCCCCGGGGGAGCCTATGGCTACACCTTC.

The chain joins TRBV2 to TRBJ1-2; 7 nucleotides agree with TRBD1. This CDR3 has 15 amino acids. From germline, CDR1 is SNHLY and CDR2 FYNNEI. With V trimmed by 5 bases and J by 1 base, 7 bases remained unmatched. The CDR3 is CASSPDRAYNYGYTF. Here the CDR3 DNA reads TGTGCCAGCAGTCCAGACAGGGCCTATAACTATGGCTACACCTTC. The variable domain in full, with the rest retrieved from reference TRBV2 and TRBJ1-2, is EPEVTQTPSHQVTQMGQEVILRCVPISNHLYFYWYRQILGQKVEFLVSFYNNEISEKSEIFDDQFSVERPDGSNFTLKIRSTKLEDSAMYFCASSPDRAYNYGYTFGSGTRLTVV.

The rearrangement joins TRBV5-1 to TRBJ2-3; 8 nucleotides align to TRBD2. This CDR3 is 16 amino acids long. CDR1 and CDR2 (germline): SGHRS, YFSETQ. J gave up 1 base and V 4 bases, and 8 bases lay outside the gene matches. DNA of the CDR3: TGCGCCAGCAGCGCGGGACTAGGGGCGGGCACAGATACGCAGTATTTT. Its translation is CASSAGLGAGTDTQYF.